This T cell receptor beta chain was profiled in a study of radiation and T cells in renal cell carcinoma (dated by TCRdb to the early 2020s). The study in broad terms: In total, some 50 samples, comprising roughly 25 tumors and roughly 27 peripheral blood samples, were subjected to TCR beta sequencing. Across all 50 or so samples, under 5,000,000 unique CDR3 nucleotide sequences encoding 2,658,974 unique CDR3 amino acid sequences were identified.

What the study reported, not specific to this receptor: Because only small tumor regions of roughly 1 g were available, intratumoral heterogeneity was not captured. Irradiated tumors contained more dominant CDR3 motifs, and these motifs occupied a larger share of the repertoire than in control tumors. Because the trial had a single-armed design, the trial could not examine how radiation dose or scheduling affected the TCR repertoire. TCR clonality was higher in irradiated tumors than in controls, as the top 100 clonotypes made up an average of approximately 50% of the repertoire in irradiated tumors compared with about 43% in nephrectomy-only tumors.

Trimming at the junction amounts to 6 bases on V and 4 bases on J, and the germline ends lie 16 bases apart. The CDR3 runs 14 amino acids, cysteine and phenylalanine included. Just CDR3 DNA is preserved here, 42 bases in frame from base 1. The germline V gene (reference sequence) supplies CDR1 SGHNT and CDR2 YYREEE. Per the publication, the time point label means: tumor resected at nephrectomy. The intended sense of this specimen's treatment or condition label: treatment-naive control, cytoreductive nephrectomy. Control tumors came from treatment-naive renal cell carcinoma patients who underwent cytoreductive nephrectomy without prior radiation. All patients had renal cell carcinoma with clear cell pathology. The control tumors sequenced for TCR were resected between the early 2010s and the mid-2010s from 11 males and a handful of females whose median age was roughly 57 years (range 40 to 82). Tumor processing involved mechanical dissociation, digestion with collagenase/hyaluronidase at 37 degrees C, handling in gentleMACS C tubes, and storage in liquid nitrogen. Genomic DNA for TCR sequencing was prepared using the QIAamp DNA Blood Mini Kit (Qiagen). Only samples passing all quality control checks were included in the analyses.

TCR beta libraries were generated from genomic DNA with the immunoSEQ kit, following the manufacturer's recommendations. Library preparation used a first multiplex PCR with proprietary primers, then a second PCR adding unique barcodes, with bead cleanups after each round. A positive control reaction and a negative control reaction, both provided in the kit, were run with every batch of samples. The final libraries underwent checking on an Agilent 4200 TapeStation D1000 ScreenTape, volumetric pooling, and quantification by qPCR. Sequencing was performed on an Illumina NextSeq500 using a MidOutput 150-cycle cartridge, with 156 Read1 cycles, 15 Index1 cycles, and the kit custom primers. The pooled library was loaded at 0.9 to 1 pM with an approximately 20% PhiX control spike-in. The study's own analysis went as follows. The vendor-processed data were analyzed in R, and a clonotype was defined as all T cells that share the same CDR3 nucleotide sequence. For clone abundance analyses, frequencies were normalized to the 10,000 most abundant clones per sample. Public T cell clones, which averaged fewer than five per sample, were excluded before analysis. The dominant motif analysis was done with ImmunoMap using the PAM10 matrix, a gap penalty of 30, and a homology threshold of 0.3, and motifs with a cumulative frequency of at least 0.01 were considered dominant. TCRdb provides this immuneACCESS table in a form limited to in-frame rearrangements. Some clones are lacking; in checked studies, under half of them reflect an unresolved V gene, and why the rest are absent is not known. V, J and clone size are those of that table, while D and trimming were read from the DNA. The sample table lists 18,000 or so clones, roughly three fifths of them with a count of one. The ten largest clonotypes hold approximately 33% of the sample.

Comments on this clone: The clone's antigen remains unknown. One base away there is no much larger clone; base qualities are not given.

The receptor was isolated from a man over 45 with renal cell carcinoma. The chain is encoded by TRBV5-4 joined to TRBJ1-2, with TRBD1 perhaps the D gene, on 6 matching bases. The input for sequencing was tumor tissue, taken from a patient whose treatment was nephrectomy without radiotherapy. The nucleotide sequence reads as follows: TGTGCCAGCACCCTTTCCGAGGGGGTCTATGGCTACACCTTC. This sequence encodes CASTLSEGVYGYTF.